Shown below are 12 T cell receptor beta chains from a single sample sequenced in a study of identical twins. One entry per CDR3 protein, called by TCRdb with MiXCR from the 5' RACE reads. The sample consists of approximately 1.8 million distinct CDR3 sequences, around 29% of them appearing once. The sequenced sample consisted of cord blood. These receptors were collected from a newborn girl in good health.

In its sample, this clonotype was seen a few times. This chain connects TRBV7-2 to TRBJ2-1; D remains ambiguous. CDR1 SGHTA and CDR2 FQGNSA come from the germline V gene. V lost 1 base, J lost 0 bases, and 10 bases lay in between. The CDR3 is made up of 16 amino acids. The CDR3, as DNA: TGTGCCAGCAGCTTAGTGGCTACCAGCTCCTACAATGAGCAGTTCTTC. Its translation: CASSLVATSSYNEQFF.

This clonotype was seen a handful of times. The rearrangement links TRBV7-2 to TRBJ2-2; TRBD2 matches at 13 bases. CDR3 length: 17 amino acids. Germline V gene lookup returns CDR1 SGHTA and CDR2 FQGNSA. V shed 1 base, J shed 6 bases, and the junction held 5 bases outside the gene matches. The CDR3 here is CASSLVRTSGSSGELFF. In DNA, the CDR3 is TGTGCCAGCAGCTTAGTCCGGACTAGCGGGAGTTCCGGGGAGCTGTTTTTT. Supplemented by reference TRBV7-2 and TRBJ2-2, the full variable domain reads GAGVSQSPSNKVTEKGKDVELRCDPISGHTALYWYRQSLGQGLEFLIYFQGNSAPDKSGLPSDRFSAERTGGSVSTLTIQRTQQEDSAVYLCASSLVRTSGSSGELFFGEGSRLTVL.

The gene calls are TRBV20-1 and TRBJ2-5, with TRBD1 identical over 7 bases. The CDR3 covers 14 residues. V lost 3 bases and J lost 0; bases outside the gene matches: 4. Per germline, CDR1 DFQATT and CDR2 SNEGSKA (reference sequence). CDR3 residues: CSARRQGYQETQYF. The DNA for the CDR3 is TGCAGTGCTAGGCGACAGGGCTACCAAGAGACCCAGTACTTC.

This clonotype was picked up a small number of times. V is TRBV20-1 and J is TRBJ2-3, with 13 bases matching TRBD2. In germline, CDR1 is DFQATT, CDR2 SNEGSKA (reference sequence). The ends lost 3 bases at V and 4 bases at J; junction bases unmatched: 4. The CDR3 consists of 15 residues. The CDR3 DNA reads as TGCAGTGCTAGTAGGGGACTAGCGGGGCCAGATACGCAGTATTTT. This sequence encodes CSASRGLAGPDTQYF.

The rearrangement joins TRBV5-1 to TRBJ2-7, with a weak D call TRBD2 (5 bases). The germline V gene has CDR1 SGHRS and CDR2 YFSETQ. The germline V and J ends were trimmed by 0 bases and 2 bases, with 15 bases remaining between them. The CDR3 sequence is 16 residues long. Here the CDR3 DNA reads TGCGCCAGCAGCTTGGCTCCGGAGGCTTATGCCTACGAGCAGTACTTC. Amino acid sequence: CASSLAPEAYAYEQYF. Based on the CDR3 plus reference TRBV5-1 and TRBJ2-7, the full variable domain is KAGVTQTPRYLIKTRGQQVTLSCSPISGHRSVSWYQQTPGQGLQFLFEYFSETQRNKGNFPGRFSGRQFSNSRSEMNVSTLELGDSALYLCASSLAPEAYAYEQYFGPGTRLTVT.

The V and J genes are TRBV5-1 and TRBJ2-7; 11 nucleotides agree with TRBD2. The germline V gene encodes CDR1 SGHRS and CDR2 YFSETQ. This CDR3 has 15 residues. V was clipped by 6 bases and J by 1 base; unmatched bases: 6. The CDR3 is CASNFLAGGSYEQYF. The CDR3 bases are TGCGCCAGCAACTTCCTAGCGGGAGGATCCTACGAGCAGTACTTC. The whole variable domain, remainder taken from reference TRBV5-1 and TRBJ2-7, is KAGVTQTPRYLIKTRGQQVTLSCSPISGHRSVSWYQQTPGQGLQFLFEYFSETQRNKGNFPGRFSGRQFSNSRSEMNVSTLELGDSALYLCASNFLAGGSYEQYFGPGTRLTVT.

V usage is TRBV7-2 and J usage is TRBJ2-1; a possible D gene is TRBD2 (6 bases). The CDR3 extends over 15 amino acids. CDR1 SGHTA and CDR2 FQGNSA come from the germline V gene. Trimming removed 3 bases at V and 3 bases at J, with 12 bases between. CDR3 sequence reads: CASSFALAGYNEQFF. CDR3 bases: TGTGCCAGCAGCTTCGCACTAGCTGGCTACAATGAGCAGTTCTTC. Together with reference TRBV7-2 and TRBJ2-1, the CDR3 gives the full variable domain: GAGVSQSPSNKVTEKGKDVELRCDPISGHTALYWYRQSLGQGLEFLIYFQGNSAPDKSGLPSDRFSAERTGGSVSTLTIQRTQQEDSAVYLCASSFALAGYNEQFFGPGTRLTVL.

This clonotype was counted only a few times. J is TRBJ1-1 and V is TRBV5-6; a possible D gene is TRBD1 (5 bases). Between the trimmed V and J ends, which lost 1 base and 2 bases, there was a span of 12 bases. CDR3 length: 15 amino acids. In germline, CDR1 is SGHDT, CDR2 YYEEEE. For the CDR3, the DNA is TGTGCCAGCAGCTTGTGGGGCAGGGACAACACTGAAGCTTTCTTT. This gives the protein CASSLWGRDNTEAFF.

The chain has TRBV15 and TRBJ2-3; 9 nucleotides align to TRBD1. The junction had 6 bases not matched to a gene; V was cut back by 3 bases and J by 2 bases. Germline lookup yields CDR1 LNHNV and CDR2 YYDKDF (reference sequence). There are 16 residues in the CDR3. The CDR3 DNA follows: TGTGCCACCAGCAGGGGCCGGGACAGGGACACAGATACGCAGTATTTT. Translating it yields CATSRGRDRDTDTQYF.

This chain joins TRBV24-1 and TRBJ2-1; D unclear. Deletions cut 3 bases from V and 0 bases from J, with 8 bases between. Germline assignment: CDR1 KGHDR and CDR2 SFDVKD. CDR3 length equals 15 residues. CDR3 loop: CATSDRAVSYNEQFF. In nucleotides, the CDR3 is TGTGCCACCAGTGATAGGGCGGTCTCCTACAATGAGCAGTTCTTC.

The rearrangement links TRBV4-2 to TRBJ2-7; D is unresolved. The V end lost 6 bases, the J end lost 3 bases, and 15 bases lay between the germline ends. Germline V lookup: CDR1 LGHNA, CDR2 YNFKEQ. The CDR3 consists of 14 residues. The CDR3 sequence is CASRRRIDLYEQYF. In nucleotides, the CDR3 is TGTGCCAGCAGAAGAAGGATCGACCTCTACGAGCAGTACTTC.

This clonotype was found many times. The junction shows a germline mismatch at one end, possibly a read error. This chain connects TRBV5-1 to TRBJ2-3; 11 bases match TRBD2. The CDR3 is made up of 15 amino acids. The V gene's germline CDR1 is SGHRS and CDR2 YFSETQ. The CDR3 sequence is CASSLLAGDTDTQYF. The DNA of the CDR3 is TGTGCCAGCAGTTTACTAGCGGGAGACACAGATACGCAGTATTTT.